These 21 T cell receptor beta chains came from one sample sequenced in a study of blood T cell repertoires in COVID-19 (TCRdb year 2020). The library was generated by the immunoSEQ multiplex PCR assay. TCRdb re-hosts the immuneACCESS table, in-frame sequences only. Its copies lack some clones; in the studies checked, an unresolved V gene accounts for under half of them, and the cause for the rest is not known. For this sample the table gives around 150,000 clones, of which over 80% were detected only once. Roughly a tenth of the sample is held by the ten biggest clonotypes. The sample was peripheral blood. These receptors were taken from a man aged 60 to 75 with active or convalescent COVID-19.

The chain couples TRBV6-5 to TRBJ2-7; maybe TRBD2 (5 bases). Germline loops: CDR1 MNHEY, CDR2 SVGAGI. V shed 6 bases and J shed 3 bases, with 12 bases lying between them. CDR3 size: 13 residues. In nucleotides, the CDR3 is TGTGCCAGCAGGGCGGGCTGGGTCTACGAGCAGTACTTC. Protein product: CASRAGWVYEQYF.

The CDR3 DNA sequence: TGTGCCAGCAGCTTAACGGGGGGGCTCACGGTAACTTTCTTT. Residues: CASSLTGGLTVTFF. The rearrangement joins TRBV7-9 to TRBJ1-1, with D perhaps matching TRBD1 (6 bases). Trimming pared 2 bases from V and 12 bases from J, leaving 19 bases between. This CDR3 has 14 residues. Germline CDR1 is SEHNR and CDR2 is FQNEAQ (reference sequence).

The chain joins TRBV2 to TRBJ1-3, with 7 bases aligning to TRBD1. Germline trimming cut 6 bases from V and 4 bases from J; bases unmatched to any gene: 3. This CDR3 spans 13 amino acids. The germline V gene encodes CDR1 SNHLY and CDR2 FYNNEI. The CDR3 sequence is CASRQGGGNTIYF. The CDR3 DNA reads as TGTGCCAGCAGGCAGGGGGGAGGAAACACCATATATTTT.

The rearrangement uses TRBV7-8 and TRBJ2-7; 8 bases match TRBD1. The V gene's germline CDR1 is SGHVS and CDR2 FQNEAQ. The CDR3 contains 15 residues. Germline trimming cut 5 bases from V and 2 bases from J; bases unmatched to any gene: 8. The DNA of the CDR3 is TGTGCCAGCAGCATTGTGCAGGGGGCGACCTACGAGCAGTACTTC. Translating it yields CASSIVQGATYEQYF.

V and J are TRBV19 and TRBJ1-2; D remains unclear. V shed 3 bases and J shed 6 bases, with 8 bases lying between them. Per germline, CDR1 LNHDA and CDR2 SQIVND (reference sequence). The CDR3 sequence is 12 residues long. The CDR3 sequence is CASSIRGNGYTF. CDR3 nucleotides: TGTGCCAGTAGTATCCGAGGCAATGGCTACACCTTC.

V is TRBV21-1 and J is TRBJ2-7; the D call of TRBD1 is as the table states it, not checked on the DNA. TRBV21-1 is a pseudogene. CDR3 length equals 15 residues. CDR3 region: CASSKDGTGRYEQYF. The CDR3, as DNA: TGTGCCAGCAGCAAAGATGGGACAGGGAGGTACGAGCAGTACTTC.

The chain links TRBV7-9 to TRBJ1-4; D is perhaps TRBD1 (6 bases). The germline V and J ends were trimmed by 3 bases and 6 bases, with 11 bases remaining between them. The length of the CDR3 is 14 residues. Germline V gene data show CDR1 as SEHNR and CDR2 as FQNEAQ (reference sequence). The CDR3 DNA reads TGTGCCAGCAGCTTTGTCAGACAGGATGAAAAACTGTTTTTT. As protein: CASSFVRQDEKLFF.

This clone has a handful of counts. The chain recombines TRBV28 with TRBJ1-5, with 7 bases identical to TRBD1. The ends lost 5 bases at V and 4 bases at J; junction bases unmatched: 5. Germline V CDR1 and CDR2: MDHEN, SYDVKM. The length of the CDR3 is 14 residues. The CDR3 DNA sequence: TGTGCCAGCAGTAAATCGACAGGGAATCAGCCCCAGCATTTT. This codes for CASSKSTGNQPQHF.

The chain joins TRBV6-5 to TRBJ1-3; no definite D call. The V end lost 0 bases, the J end lost 9 bases, and 15 bases lay between the germline ends. This CDR3 contains 15 residues. From germline, CDR1 is MNHEY and CDR2 SVGAGI. CDR3 loop: CASSYSIRSRGTIYF. CDR3 coding DNA: TGTGCCAGCAGTTACTCGATCCGGTCGAGAGGCACCATATATTTT.

The chain has TRBV29-1 and TRBJ1-1, with 9 bases fitting TRBD1. Per germline, CDR1 SQVTM and CDR2 ANQGSEA. This CDR3 comprises 14 residues. The V gene end was trimmed by 4 bases and the J gene end by 6 bases; junction bases not matched to a gene: 9. The DNA of the CDR3 is TGCAGCGTTGGTTACAGGGGGCGTAAGGCTGAAGCTTTCTTT. Translated: CSVGYRGRKAEAFF. The full variable domain, with the rest looked up from reference TRBV29-1 and TRBJ1-1, is SAVISQKPSRDICQRGTSLTIQCQVDSQVTMMFWYRQQPGQSLTLIATANQGSEATYESGFVIDKFPISRPNLTFSTLTVSNMSPEDSSIYLCSVGYRGRKAEAFFGQGTRLTVV.

V gene TRBV21-1 combines with J gene TRBJ2-7; TRBD1, the table's D call, was not compared with the DNA. TRBV21-1 is given as a pseudogene. The CDR3 loop spans 15 amino acids. The CDR3 nucleotides read TGTGCCAGCAGCCACAATGGACAGCTATCCTACGAGCAGTACTTC. As protein: CASSHNGQLSYEQYF.

The CDR3 protein is CASSQQRHYEQYF. The CDR3 DNA sequence: TGTGCCAGCAGCCAACAGCGCCACTACGAGCAGTACTTC. V usage is TRBV14 and J usage is TRBJ2-7, with D unresolved. Trimming left V 2 bases short and J 3 bases short, with 8 bases between. The length of the CDR3 is 13 residues. Germline loops: CDR1 SGHDN, CDR2 FVKESK. Variable domain in full (rest from reference TRBV14 and TRBJ2-7): EAGVTQFPSHSVIEKGQTVTLRCDPISGHDNLYWYRRVMGKEIKFLLHFVKESKQDESGMPNNRFLAERTGGTYSTLKVQPAELEDSGVYFCASSQQRHYEQYFGPGTRLTVT.

The V gene is TRBV13, the J gene TRBJ2-1; possibly TRBD2 for D (5 bases). CDR1 and CDR2 from the germline V gene are PRHDT and FYEKMQ (reference sequence). The CDR3 consists of 14 residues. V was pared by 4 bases and J by 0 bases, with 7 bases between. This chain's CDR3 is CASSSAGSYNEQFF. The CDR3 DNA follows: TGTGCCAGCAGCTCCGCGGGCTCCTACAATGAGCAGTTCTTC.

The V and J genes are TRBV14 and TRBJ2-3; 11 bases match TRBD2. There are 19 residues in the CDR3. Germline CDR1 SGHDN, CDR2 FVKESK. The V segment lost 4 bases and the J segment 0 bases; nucleotides outside the gene matches: 12. The CDR3 here is CASSPESLLAGGSTDTQYF. CDR3 nucleotide sequence: TGTGCCAGCAGCCCAGAAAGCCTTCTAGCGGGAGGAAGCACAGATACGCAGTATTTT.

The V call is TRBV28, the J call TRBJ1-5; 7 nucleotides agree with TRBD1. The germline V gene has CDR1 MDHEN and CDR2 SYDVKM. Losses at the gene ends were 11 bases for V and 0 bases for J; bases not matched to a gene: 1. The CDR3 has 12 amino acids. Here the CDR3 DNA reads TGTGCCCACAGGGGTAGCAATCAGCCCCAGCATTTT. Its protein product is CAHRGSNQPQHF.

The V call is TRBV29-1, the J call TRBJ2-7; 8 bases align to TRBD2. Germline lookup yields CDR1 SQVTM and CDR2 ANQGSEA. With V trimmed by 0 bases and J by 2 bases, 6 bases remained unmatched. CDR3 length: 15 amino acids. CDR3 in DNA: TGCAGCGTTGAAGACGGGGGGGACTCCCCCTACGAGCAGTACTTC. Amino acid sequence: CSVEDGGDSPYEQYF.

The chain uses TRBV6-5 and TRBJ2-5; D perhaps matches TRBD2 (6 bases). Germline values: CDR1 MNHEY, CDR2 SVGAGI. V gave up 2 bases and J gave up 1 base, with 11 bases separating them. The CDR3 runs to 15 residues. The CDR3 sequence: CASSYGGNPQETQYF. The DNA of the CDR3 is TGTGCCAGCAGTTACGGGGGGAATCCCCAAGAGACCCAGTACTTC.

The rearrangement links TRBV9 to TRBJ1-5, with D possibly being TRBD1 (5 bases). The CDR3 extends over 14 amino acids. Germline values: CDR1 SGDLS, CDR2 YYNGEE. V lost 0 bases, J lost 8 bases, and 12 bases lay in between. For the CDR3, the DNA is TGTGCCAGCAGCGTAGGCAGGGCCAGTGAGCCCCAGCATTTT. This encodes CASSVGRASEPQHF.

The chain carries TRBV5-1 and TRBJ1-5; 8 bases line up with TRBD1. CDR1 and CDR2 from the germline V gene are SGHRS and YFSETQ. The CDR3 totals 14 residues. The J segment lost 2 bases and the V segment lost 4 bases, leaving 2 bases of the junction unmatched. This CDR3 is CASSPGQGNQPQHF. The DNA of the CDR3 is TGCGCCAGCAGCCCGGGACAGGGCAATCAGCCCCAGCATTTT.

The rearrangement uses TRBV25-1 and TRBJ1-5; no clear D gene. V lost 4 bases and J lost 6, with 7 bases in between. The CDR3 has 12 amino acids. CDR1 is MGHDK and CDR2 is SYGVNS in the germline V gene. CDR3 in amino acids: CASSVAAQPQHF. CDR3 coding DNA: TGTGCCAGCAGTGTAGCGGCTCAGCCCCAGCATTTT.

The chain combines TRBV24-1 with TRBJ2-5, with 7 nucleotides matching TRBD2. In germline, CDR1 is KGHDR, CDR2 SFDVKD. The V segment lost 3 bases and the J segment 4 bases; nucleotides outside the gene matches: 7. This CDR3 has 15 residues. The CDR3 nucleotides are TGTGCCACCAGTGATGTAGGGGAGGGGAGAGAGACCCAGTACTTC. Residues: CATSDVGEGRETQYF.